The 2 T cell receptor beta chains in this list originate from one sample, sequenced in a study of early T cells in non-severe SARS-CoV-2 infection. TCRdb re-derived calls from the 5' RACE reads in MiXCR, one entry per CDR3 protein. The sample consists of roughly 45,000 distinct CDR3 sequences, 9.5% to 13% of them appearing once. Sequenced sample: whole blood. These receptors were collected from an adult who was a healthcare worker with PCR-confirmed SARS-CoV-2 infection or an uninfected control (not recorded which).

This clonotype was seen many times. The rearrangement joins TRBV11-2 to TRBJ2-7; 9 nucleotides line up with TRBD2. The CDR3 has 15 amino acids. The junction had 5 bases not matched to a gene; V was cut back by 3 bases and J by 2 bases. The germline gives CDR1 SGHAT, CDR2 FQNNGV. In DNA form, the CDR3 reads TGTGCCAGCAGCTTTTTGGCTAGCGGGACCTACGAGCAGTACTTC. Its translation: CASSFLASGTYEQYF.

The sample holds many counts of this clonotype. The chain combines TRBV12-3 or TRBV12-4 with TRBJ2-5; TRBD2 might be the D (6 bases). The V and J ends lost 1 base and 5 bases respectively, with 11 bases between them. This CDR3 has 14 residues. CDR3 nucleotides: TGTGCCAGCAGTTTAGGGCTAGCGTCTGAGACCCAGTACTTC. It is translated as CASSLGLASETQYF.